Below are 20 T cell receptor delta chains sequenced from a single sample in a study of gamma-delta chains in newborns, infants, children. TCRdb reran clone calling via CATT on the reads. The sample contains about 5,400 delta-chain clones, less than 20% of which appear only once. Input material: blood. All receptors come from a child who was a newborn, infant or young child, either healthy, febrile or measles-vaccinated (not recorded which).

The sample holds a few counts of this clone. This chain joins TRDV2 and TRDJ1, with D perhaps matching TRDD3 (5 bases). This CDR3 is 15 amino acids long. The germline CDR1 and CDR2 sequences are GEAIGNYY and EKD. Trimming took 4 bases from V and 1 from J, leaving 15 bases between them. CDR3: CACDSLLARTDKLIF. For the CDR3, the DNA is TGTGCCTGTGATTCTTTACTGGCGCGCACCGATAAACTCATCTTT.

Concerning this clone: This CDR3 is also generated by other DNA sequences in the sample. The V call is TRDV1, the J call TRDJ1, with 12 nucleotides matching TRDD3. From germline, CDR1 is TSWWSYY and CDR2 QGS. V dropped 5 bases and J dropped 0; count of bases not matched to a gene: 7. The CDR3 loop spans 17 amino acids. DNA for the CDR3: TGTGCTCTTGGGACCCACTGGGGGATACTGTACACCGATAAACTCATCTTT. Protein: CALGTHWGILYTDKLIF.

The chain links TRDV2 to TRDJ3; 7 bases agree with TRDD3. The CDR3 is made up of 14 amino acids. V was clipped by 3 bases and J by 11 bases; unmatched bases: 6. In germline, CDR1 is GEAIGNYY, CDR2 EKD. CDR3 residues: CACDALGAARQMFF. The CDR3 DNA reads TGTGCCTGTGACGCCCTGGGGGCCGCCCGACAGATGTTTTTC.

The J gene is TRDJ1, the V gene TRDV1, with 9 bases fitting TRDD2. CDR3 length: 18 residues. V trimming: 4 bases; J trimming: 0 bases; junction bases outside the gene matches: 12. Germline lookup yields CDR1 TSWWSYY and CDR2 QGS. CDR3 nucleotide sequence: TGTGCTCTTGGGGCCTTCCTACCGAACTGGGGCAACACCGATAAACTCATCTTT. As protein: CALGAFLPNWGNTDKLIF.

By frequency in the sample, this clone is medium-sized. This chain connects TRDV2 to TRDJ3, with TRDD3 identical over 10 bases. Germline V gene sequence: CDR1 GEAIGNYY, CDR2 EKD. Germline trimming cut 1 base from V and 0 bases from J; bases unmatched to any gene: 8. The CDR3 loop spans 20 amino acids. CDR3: CACDTVLGDAISWDTRQMFF. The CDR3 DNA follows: TGTGCCTGTGACACGGTACTGGGGGATGCAATCTCCTGGGACACCCGACAGATGTTTTTC.

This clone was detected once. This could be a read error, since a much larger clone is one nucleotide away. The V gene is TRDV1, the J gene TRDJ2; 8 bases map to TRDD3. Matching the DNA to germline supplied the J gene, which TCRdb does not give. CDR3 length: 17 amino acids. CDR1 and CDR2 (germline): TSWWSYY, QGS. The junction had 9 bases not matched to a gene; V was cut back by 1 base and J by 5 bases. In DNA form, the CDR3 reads TGTGCTCTTGGGGAACGAAGGTGCGTGGGGGATACAGCACAACTCTTCTTT. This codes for CALGERRCVGDTAQLFF.

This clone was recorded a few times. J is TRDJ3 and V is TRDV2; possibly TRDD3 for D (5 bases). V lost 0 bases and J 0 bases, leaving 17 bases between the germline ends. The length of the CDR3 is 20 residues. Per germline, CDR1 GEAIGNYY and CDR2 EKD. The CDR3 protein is CACDTVRGGPDSWDTRQMFF. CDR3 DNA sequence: TGTGCCTGTGACACCGTAAGGGGGGGCCCGGACTCCTGGGACACCCGACAGATGTTTTTC.

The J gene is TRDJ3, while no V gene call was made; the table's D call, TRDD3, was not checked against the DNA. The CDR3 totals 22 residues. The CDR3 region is CACDAAEVGDTPEVWYTRQMFF. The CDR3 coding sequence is TGTGCCTGTGACGCCGCGGAGGTGGGGGATACTCCTGAGGTATGGTACACCCGACAGATGTTTTTC.

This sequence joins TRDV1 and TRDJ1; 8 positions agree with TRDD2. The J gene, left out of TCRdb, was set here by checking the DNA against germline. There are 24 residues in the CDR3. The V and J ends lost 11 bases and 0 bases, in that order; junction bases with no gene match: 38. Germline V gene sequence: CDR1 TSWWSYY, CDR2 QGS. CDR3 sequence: CASGESTSFLRTRGYSYYTDKLIF. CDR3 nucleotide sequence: TGTGCTAGTGGGGAAAGCACTAGCTTCCTACGGACCCGGGGGTATTCATATTACACCGATAAACTCATCTTT.

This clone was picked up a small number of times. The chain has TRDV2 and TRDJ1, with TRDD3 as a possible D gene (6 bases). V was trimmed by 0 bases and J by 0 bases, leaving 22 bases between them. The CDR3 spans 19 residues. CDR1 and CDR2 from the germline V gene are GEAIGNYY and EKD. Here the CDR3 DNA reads TGTGCCTGTGACACCGTAGGCCACCCCTGGGGATCGAACACCGATAAACTCATCTTT. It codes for CACDTVGHPWGSNTDKLIF.

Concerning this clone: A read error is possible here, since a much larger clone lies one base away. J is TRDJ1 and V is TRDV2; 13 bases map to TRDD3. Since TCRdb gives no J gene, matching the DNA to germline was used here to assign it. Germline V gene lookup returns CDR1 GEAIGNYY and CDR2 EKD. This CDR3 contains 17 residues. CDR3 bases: TGTGCCTTTGACACCACTGGGGGATACGCGTACACCGATAAACTCATCTTT. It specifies CAFDTTGGYAYTDKLIF.

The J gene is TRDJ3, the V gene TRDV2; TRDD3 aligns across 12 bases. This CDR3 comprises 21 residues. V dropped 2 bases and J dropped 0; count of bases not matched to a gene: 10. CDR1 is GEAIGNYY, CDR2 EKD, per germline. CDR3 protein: CACDKVLGDTPSSWDTRQMFF. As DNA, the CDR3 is TGTGCCTGTGACAAAGTACTGGGGGATACTCCTAGCTCCTGGGACACCCGACAGATGTTTTTC.

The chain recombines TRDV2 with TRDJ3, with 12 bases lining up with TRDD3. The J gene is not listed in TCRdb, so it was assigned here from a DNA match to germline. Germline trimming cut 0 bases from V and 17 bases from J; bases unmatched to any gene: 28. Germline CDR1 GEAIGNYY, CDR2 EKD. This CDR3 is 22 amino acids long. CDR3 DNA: TGTGCCTGTGACACCGTAGGTACTGGGGGATACCACCAAACCTGGGACACCCGGAAGATGTTTTTC. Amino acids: CACDTVGTGGYHQTWDTRKMFF.

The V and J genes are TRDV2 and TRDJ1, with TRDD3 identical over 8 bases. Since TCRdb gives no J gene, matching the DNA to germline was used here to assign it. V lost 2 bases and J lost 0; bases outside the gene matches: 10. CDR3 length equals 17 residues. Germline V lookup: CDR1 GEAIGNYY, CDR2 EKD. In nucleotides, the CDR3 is TGTGCCTGTGACATGGTGGGGGATCACGGGGACACCGATAAACTCATCTTT. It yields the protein CACDMVGDHGDTDKLIF.

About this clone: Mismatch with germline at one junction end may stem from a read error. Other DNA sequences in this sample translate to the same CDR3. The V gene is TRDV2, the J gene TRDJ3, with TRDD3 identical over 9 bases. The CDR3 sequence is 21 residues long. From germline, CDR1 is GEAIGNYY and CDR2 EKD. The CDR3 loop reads CACGTALGDPVRSWDTRQMFF. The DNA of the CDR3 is TGTGCCTGTGGCACCGCCCTGGGGGATCCGGTACGCTCCTGGGACACCCGACAGATGTTTTTC.

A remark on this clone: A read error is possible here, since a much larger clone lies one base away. CDR3 amino acids: CACDTVGGPALTAQLFF. The DNA of the CDR3 is TGTGCCTGTGACACCGTTGGGGGACCTGCTTTGACAGCACAACTCTTCTTT. No V gene was called, and the J gene is TRDJ2; the table's D call, TRDD3, was not checked against the DNA. The CDR3 is 17 residues long.

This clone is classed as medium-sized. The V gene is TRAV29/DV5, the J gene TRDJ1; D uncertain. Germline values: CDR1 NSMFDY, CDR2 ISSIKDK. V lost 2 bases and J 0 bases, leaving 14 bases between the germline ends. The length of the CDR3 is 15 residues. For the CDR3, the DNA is TGTGCAGCAAGATCCCCAGTATTGTACACCGATAAACTCATCTTT. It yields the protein CAARSPVLYTDKLIF.

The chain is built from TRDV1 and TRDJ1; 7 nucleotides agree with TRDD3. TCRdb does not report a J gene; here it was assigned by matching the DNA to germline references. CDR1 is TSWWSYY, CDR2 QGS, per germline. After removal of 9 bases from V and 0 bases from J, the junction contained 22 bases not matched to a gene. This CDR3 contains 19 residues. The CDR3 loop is CALVIPTYWGRVNTDKLIF. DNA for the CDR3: TGTGCTCTCGTTATTCCCACGTACTGGGGACGAGTGAACACCGATAAACTCATCTTT.

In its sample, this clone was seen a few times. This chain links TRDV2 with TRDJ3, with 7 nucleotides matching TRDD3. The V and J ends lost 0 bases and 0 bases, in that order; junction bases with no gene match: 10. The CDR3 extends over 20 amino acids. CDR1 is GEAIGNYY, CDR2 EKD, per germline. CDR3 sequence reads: CACDTAAGGPLSWDTRQMFF. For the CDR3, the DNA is TGTGCCTGTGACACCGCGGCTGGGGGTCCCCTCTCCTGGGACACCCGACAGATGTTTTTC.

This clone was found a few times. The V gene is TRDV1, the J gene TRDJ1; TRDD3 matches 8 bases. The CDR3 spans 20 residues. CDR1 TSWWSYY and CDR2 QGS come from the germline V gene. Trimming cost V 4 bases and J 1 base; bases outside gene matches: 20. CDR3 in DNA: TGTGCTCTTGGGGGACCCCCCCTACGACTGGGGGGACTGTGCACCGATAAACTCATCTTT. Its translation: CALGGPPLRLGGLCTDKLIF.